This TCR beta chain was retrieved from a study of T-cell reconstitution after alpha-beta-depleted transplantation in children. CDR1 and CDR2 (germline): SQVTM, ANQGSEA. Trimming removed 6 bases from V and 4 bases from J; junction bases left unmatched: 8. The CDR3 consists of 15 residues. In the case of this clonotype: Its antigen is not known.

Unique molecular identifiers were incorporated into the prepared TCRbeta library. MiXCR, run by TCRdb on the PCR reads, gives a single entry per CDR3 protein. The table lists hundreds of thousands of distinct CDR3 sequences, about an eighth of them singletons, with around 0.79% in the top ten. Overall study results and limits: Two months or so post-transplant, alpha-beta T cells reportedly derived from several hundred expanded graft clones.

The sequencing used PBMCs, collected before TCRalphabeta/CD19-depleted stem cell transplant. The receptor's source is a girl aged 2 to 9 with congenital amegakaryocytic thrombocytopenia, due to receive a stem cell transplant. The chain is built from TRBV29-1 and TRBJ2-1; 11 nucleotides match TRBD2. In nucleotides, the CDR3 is TGCAGCGTCGAACCGGGACTAGCGGCATACAATGAGCAGTTCTTC. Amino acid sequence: CSVEPGLAAYNEQFF.